A selection of T cell receptor beta chains follows, all from one sample in a study of CD4 T cells in relation to SARS-CoV-2 and coronaviruses. These receptors' targets are unknown. Produced via immunoSEQ multiplex PCR; TCRdb's table is partial and in-frame only. This table holds 25,000 to 30,000 clones, around three quarters found once. Input material: CD4+ T cells from PBMCs, cultured in vitro. The receptors come from a human donor in good health. CDR3s include the opening cysteine and the closing phenylalanine or tryptophan.

v_call,cdr3_aa
TRBV5-1,CASSLGTGGEDQPQHF
TRBV7-2,CASSADLNEQFF
TRBV6-5,CASRREAGEWSGYTF
TRBV5-1,CASSLAAGGLGEKLFF
TRBV19,CASSIVAGVSNEQFF
TRBV7-8,CASSLNSQETQYF
TRBV7-9,CASRSGETQYF
TRBV4-3,CASSHHNSPLHF
TRBV18,CASSPGQAGQETQYF
TRBV3-1/TRBV3-2,CASSQMASGELKDTQYF